The clone carrying this TCR beta chain was seen repeatedly, ten times or more. What it recognizes is unknown. These data are taken from a study of T cells in Graves' hyperthyroidism and ophthalmopathy. Looking at the study overall: Peripheral blood sampling occurred at initial diagnosis, before any treatment. Findings and caveats of the study: Blood also contained most expanded thyroid clonotypes above 0.001.

There were TCR beta CDR3 regions amplified from RNA transcripts. The study used the HTBI primer set for a first-round RT-PCR of the TCR CDR3. Via MiXCR, TCRdb re-called the multiplex PCR reads, giving one row per CDR3 protein. The sample holds 300,000 to 400,000 distinct CDR3 sequences, approximately 14% seen once. Germline assignment: CDR1 MNHNS and CDR2 SASEGT. The CDR3 loop spans 16 amino acids. With 6 bases clipped from V and 6 bases from J, the junction kept 13 bases outside the gene matches. The clonotype comes from a woman aged 55 to 70 with Graves' hyperthyroidism. Specimen: blood. The V and J genes are TRBV6-1 and TRBJ2-7, with 11 bases fitting TRBD1. CDR3 loop: CASSRDFPGQGVEQYF. The CDR3, as DNA: TGTGCCAGCAGCCGAGACTTCCCGGGACAGGGGGTCGAGCAGTACTTC.